A selection of T cell receptor beta chains follows, all from one sample in a study of kidney transplant recipient with SARS-CoV-2 infection. TCRdb used MiXCR to reprocess the reads, holding one entry per CDR3 protein. This sample has under 300,000 distinct CDR3 sequences, with around 26% found just once. This material consisted of a blood sample, taken at baseline and between days 110 and 120 from a kidney transplant recipient. The receptors were sampled from a male patient younger than 45 who had COVID-19 and was a kidney transplant recipient. The T cells may partly be graft donor cells. Both conserved end residues are part of each CDR3. D genes are given only for firm matches. Size is omitted from some rows. Given values are once, few, many or a class for expanded clones.

TRBJ1-2 | TRBV7-8 | many | NA | CASSLIWFTRKTYGYTF | TGTGCCAGCAGCCTAATTTGGTTTACCCGAAAGACCTATGGCTACACCTTC
TRBJ2-1 | TRBV7-2 | NA | NA | CASSGVGLNEQFF | TGTGCCAGCAGCGGGGTGGGCCTCAATGAGCAGTTCTTC
TRBJ2-1 | TRBV19 | NA | NA | CANSMASISYNEQFF | TGTGCCAATAGTATGGCTAGCATCTCCTACAATGAGCAGTTCTTC
TRBJ1-2 | TRBV12-2 | many | NA | CASRMRVTPRKTYGYTF | TGTGCAAGTCGCATGAGAGTGACTCCACGAAAGACCTATGGCTACACCTTC
TRBJ1-2 | TRBV7-1 | many | NA | CASSKYHHEGKTYGYTF | TGTGCCAGCAGCAAATACCATCACGAGGGAAAGACCTATGGCTACACCTTC
TRBJ1-2 | TRBV9 | many | NA | CASSYMYSRKTYGYTF | TGTGCCAGCAGCTATATGTACTCAAGAAAGACCTATGGCTACACCTTC
TRBJ1-2 | TRBV5-4 | NA | NA | CASTQTVPGRTYGYTF | TGTGCCAGCACACAAACCGTACCAGGAAGGACCTATGGCTACACCTTC
TRBJ1-1 | TRBV3-1 | many | NA | CASSGGAPISIRTEAFF | TGTGCCAGCAGCGGCGGTGCTCCCATTTCAATTCGCACTGAAGCTTTCTTT
TRBJ2-3 | TRBV2 | few | NA | CASSKLRGGGNARTDTQYF | TGTGCCAGCAGCAAACTGAGGGGGGGAGGTAACGCCCGCACAGATACGCAGTATTTT
TRBJ1-2 | TRBV5-8 | many | NA | CASLYYHPRKTYGYTF | TGTGCCAGCTTATATTATCATCCACGAAAGACCTATGGCTACACCTTC
TRBJ1-2 | TRBV10-2 | NA | NA | CAGSLSVTSRKTYGYTF | TGCGCCGGCAGTTTGAGTGTCACTTCTAGAAAGACCTATGGCTACACCTTC
TRBJ1-5 | TRBV4-2 | many | NA | CASSQQISGFVQPQHF | TGTGCCAGCAGCCAACAAATATCAGGGTTTGTTCAGCCCCAGCATTTT
TRBJ1-5 | TRBV27 | NA | NA | CVSSPPIDSIRQPQHF | TGTGTCAGCAGTCCACCCATAGACAGTATTCGACAGCCCCAGCATTTT
TRBJ2-5 | TRBV2 | many | TRBD2 | CASKGLVETQYF | TGTGCCAGCAAGGGACTAGTAGAGACCCAGTACTTC
TRBJ2-1 | TRBV3-1 | many | TRBD1 | CASSQVQGAYNEQFF | TGTGCCAGCAGCCAAGTTCAGGGGGCCTACAATGAGCAGTTCTTC
TRBJ2-5 | TRBV29-1 | many | NA | CSVMVVGETQYF | TGCAGCGTTATGGTAGTCGGGGAGACCCAGTACTTC
TRBJ1-3 | TRBV2 | many | NA | CASSEAGGAGNTIYF | TGTGCCAGCAGTGAAGCGGGGGGCGCCGGAAACACCATATATTTT
TRBJ2-7 | TRBV30 | few | TRBD2 | CAWSRGGGVSYEQYF | TGTGCCTGGAGTCGCGGGGGGGGGGTCTCCTACGAGCAGTACTTC
TRBJ2-6 | TRBV8-2 | many | NA | CGTYFRITQSRANVLTF | TGTGGCACGTACTTTAGGATAACACAAAGTCGGGCCAACGTCCTGACTTTC
TRBJ2-7 | TRBV2 | many | NA | CASSGTGAFSYEQYF | TGTGCCAGCAGTGGTACGGGAGCCTTCTCCTACGAGCAGTACTTC
TRBJ1-2 | TRBV24-1 | NA | NA | CATSFRHSTRKTYGYTF | TGTGCCACCAGTTTTCGTCATAGTACCAGAAAGACCTATGGCTACACCTTC
TRBJ2-5 | TRBV15 | NA | TRBD2 | CATSRAGGGGGTQYF | TGTGCCACCAGCAGAGCAGGCGGGGGGGGTGGGACCCAGTACTTC
TRBJ2-5 | TRBV15 | many | TRBD1 | CATSKYKTGKGETQYF | TGTGCCACCAGCAAATACAAGACAGGGAAGGGAGAGACCCAGTACTTC
TRBJ2-7 | TRBV6-1 | many | NA | CASSEKTFLSYEQYF | TGTGCCAGCAGTGAGAAGACATTCCTCTCCTACGAGCAGTACTTC
TRBJ1-4 | TRBV30 | many | TRBD1 | CAWSNSGTGGKLFF | TGTGCCTGGAGTAACTCCGGGACAGGGGGAAAACTGTTTTTT
TRBJ2-7 | TRBV6-5 | many | TRBD1 | CASSTRRGSYEQYF | TGTGCCAGCAGTACGCGCAGGGGGTCCTACGAGCAGTACTTC
TRBJ2-1 | TRBV28 | NA | TRBD2 | CASSSPGTSGINEQFF | TGTGCCAGCAGTTCACCCGGGACTAGCGGGATAAATGAGCAGTTCTTC
TRBJ2-1 | TRBV19 | few | NA | CASSIRPYNEQFF | TGTGCCAGTAGTATAAGGCCCTACAATGAGCAGTTCTTC
TRBJ1-2 | TRBV7-4 | many | NA | CASSRLTSARKTYGYTF | TGTGCCAGCAGCAGACTTACTTCAGCTCGAAAGACCTATGGCTACACCTTC
TRBJ1-2 | TRBV1 | many | NA | CTSRSFVRKTYGYTF | TGCACCAGCAGGTCGTTTGTGCGAAAGACCTATGGCTACACCTTC
TRBJ1-4 | TRBV7-9 | many | TRBD1 | CASSHGQGQEKLFF | TGTGCCAGCAGCCATGGACAGGGGCAAGAAAAACTGTTTTTT
TRBJ1-2 | TRBV12-5 | few | NA | CASGGDNLQGKTYGYTF | TGTGCTAGTGGTGGCGACAATTTGCAGGGAAAGACCTATGGCTACACCTTC
TRBJ1-2 | TRBV11-2 | many | NA | CASSFLETSRKTYGYTF | TGTGCCAGCAGCTTCCTCGAAACAAGCAGAAAGACCTATGGCTACACCTTC
TRBJ2-1 | TRBV20-1 | few | TRBD2 | CSARRGGRDEQFF | TGCAGTGCTAGGCGGGGGGGCCGGGATGAGCAGTTCTTC
TRBJ2-5 | TRBV5-6 | many | TRBD1 | CASSFMTGQGLDGDQYF | TGTGCCAGCAGCTTTATGACGGGACAGGGCCTCGATGGTGACCAGTACTTC
TRBJ2-7 | TRBV3-2 | NA | NA | CASSQAGRGYEQYF | TGTGCCAGCAGCCAAGCGGGCAGGGGTTACGAGCAGTACTTC
TRBJ1-1 | TRBV2 | many | NA | CASSGQNTEAFF | TGTGCCAGCAGTGGACAGAACACTGAAGCTTTCTTT
TRBJ1-6 | TRBV6-5 | many | NA | CATQSGINSPLHF | TGTGCCACGCAATCCGGGATTAATTCACCCCTCCACTTT
TRBJ2-5 | TRBV9 | many | NA | CASRVGHSSGKETQYF | TGTGCCAGCAGGGTGGGGCATAGTTCGGGAAAGGAGACCCAGTACTTC
TRBJ1-1 | TRBV3-1 | many | NA | CASSPLRPISIRTEAFF | TGTGCCAGCAGCCCGCTGCGTCCCATTTCAATTCGCACTGAAGCTTTCTTT
TRBJ2-3 | TRBV20-1 | NA | NA | CSASTEWIVRPDTQYF | TGCAGTGCTAGCACGGAGTGGATCGTTCGCCCAGATACGCAGTATTTT
TRBJ1-1 | TRBV5-8 | many | TRBD1 | CASSLEAQGAPEAFF | TGTGCCAGCAGCTTGGAGGCCCAGGGGGCGCCTGAAGCTTTCTTT
TRBJ2-1 | TRBV20-1 | few | NA | CSAGVGGGNYNEQFF | TGCAGTGCTGGAGTTGGCGGGGGCAATTACAATGAGCAGTTCTTC
TRBJ2-1 | TRBV27 | NA | TRBD2 | CASSPTAGVNCNEQFF | TGTGCCAGCTCCCCTACGGCGGGAGTTAACTGCAATGAGCAGTTCTTC
TRBJ1-2 | TRBV5-6 | NA | NA | CASSLDLDGYGCTF | TGTGCCAGCAGCTTGGACCTTGACGGATATGGCTGCACCTTC
TRBJ2-5 | TRBV3-1 | many | NA | CASSHVCPISFSETQYF | TGTGCCAGCAGCCATGTTTGTCCCATTTCTTTCTCTGAGACCCAGTACTTC
TRBJ1-4 | TRBV2 | many | NA | CASSPSRYATNEKLFF | TGTGCCAGCTCTCCCTCCCGGTATGCAACTAATGAAAAACTGTTTTTT
TRBJ1-2 | TRBV5-8 | many | NA | CASPGVHPRKTYGYTF | TGTGCCAGCCCAGGGGTTCATCCACGAAAGACCTATGGCTACACCTTC